Described below is a single T cell receptor (beta chain) sequence and its context. Antigen: not known. The V gene's germline CDR1 is WSHSY and CDR2 SAAADI. The CDR3 runs 13 residues. The PCR had 60 Vbeta and 13 Jbeta primers. Clones were read by immunoSEQ multiplex PCR, and TCRdb kept only the in-frame ones, dropping some. Of some 80,000 clones in the sample, around 79% were seen once. The data were obtained in a study of cytomegalovirus exposure and HLA in healthy donors. Study-wide background: The study placed around 80% of its roughly 410 genotyped donors in the Caucasian-associated ancestry cluster. Findings and caveats of the study: Donors belonging to an Asian-associated ancestry cluster reportedly showed fewer N-insertions in productive TCRs than the roughly 700-donor mean, according to what a later analysis found. A later analysis linked a missense DCLRE1C variant to TCR beta V- and J-gene trimming.

The sequenced sample consisted of PBMCs. This receptor was identified in a man younger than 35 in good health and CMV-seropositive. J is TRBJ1-5 and V is TRBV10-2; 8 nucleotides line up with TRBD1. CDR3 nucleotides: TGCGCAATCGGACAGGGAATTTGGCAGCCCCAGCATTTT. It specifies CAIGQGIWQPQHF.